The sequence of this T cell receptor (beta chain) was determined in a study of blood T cell repertoires in COVID-19. Study-level background: Whether acute or convalescent, the COVID-19 samples came from the United States, Italy and Spain.

TCRdb's copy holds only in-frame clones and misses some; the assay was immunoSEQ multiplex PCR. Among about 240,000 clones listed, around 87% were seen once. Participants' reported clinical history set cohort assignment. The germline V gene has CDR1 KGHSH and CDR2 LQKENI. V lost 1 base, J lost 10 bases, and 7 bases stayed unmatched. The CDR3 is 15 amino acids. This TCR came from a woman aged 40 to 50 with acute COVID-19. This chain uses TRBV18 with TRBJ2-1; 10 bases agree with TRBD2. Sequenced input: PBMCs or T cells enriched from blood (not recorded which). CDR3 sequence reads: CASSPLASGSGEQFF. The CDR3 nucleotides read TGTGCCAGCTCACCACTAGCTAGCGGGAGTGGCGAGCAGTTCTTC.